This TCR beta chain comes out of a study of cytomegalovirus exposure and HLA in healthy donors. Study overall: The Caucasian-associated ancestry cluster contained about four fifths of the approximately 390 genotyped donors.

In its sample, this clone was seen a few times. Its antigen is as yet unknown. One junction end disagrees with the germline gene, perhaps due to a read error. This CDR3 is 15 amino acids long. Per germline, CDR1 SGHKS and CDR2 YYEKEE (reference sequence). Amplification used 60 Vbeta primers and 13 Jbeta primers. Generated by immunoSEQ multiplex PCR, the TCRdb table keeps only in-frame clones and is missing some. The data show roughly 110,000 clones, 77% seen once. Study results and limitations: Presence/absence comparisons presumed near-even sequencing depth among donors. Researchers had no immune exposure information except CMV serostatus available. Sequence variants that were highly shared formed a cluster that was likely a sequencing artifact.

The rearrangement joins TRBV5-5 to TRBJ2-7; the D gene is possibly TRBD1 (5 bases). The sequenced sample consisted of PBMCs. The TCR originated in a man aged 40-50 years in good health and CMV-seropositive. The CDR3 DNA is TGTGCCAGCAGCTTGGCGTCGGGTCCAGGGCCGGAAGACCAATTC. Translated, it gives CASSLASGPGPEDQF.